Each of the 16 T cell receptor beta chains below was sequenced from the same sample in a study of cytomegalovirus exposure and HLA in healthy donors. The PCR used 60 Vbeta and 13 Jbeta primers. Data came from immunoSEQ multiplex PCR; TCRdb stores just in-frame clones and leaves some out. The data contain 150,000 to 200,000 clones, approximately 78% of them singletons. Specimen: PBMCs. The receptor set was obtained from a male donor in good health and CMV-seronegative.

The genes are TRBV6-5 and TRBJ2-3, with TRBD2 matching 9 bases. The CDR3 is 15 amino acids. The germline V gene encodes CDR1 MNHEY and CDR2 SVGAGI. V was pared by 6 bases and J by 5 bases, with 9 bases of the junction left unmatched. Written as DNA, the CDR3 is TGTGCCAGCAGCCTCCTAGCGGGGAGGGTAGATACGCAGTATTTT. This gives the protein CASSLLAGRVDTQYF.

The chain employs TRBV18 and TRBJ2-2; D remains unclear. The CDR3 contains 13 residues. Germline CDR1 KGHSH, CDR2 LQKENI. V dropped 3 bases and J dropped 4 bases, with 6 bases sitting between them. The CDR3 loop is CASSPPSTGELFF. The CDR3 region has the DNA TGTGCCAGCTCACCGCCCAGCACCGGGGAGCTGTTTTTT.

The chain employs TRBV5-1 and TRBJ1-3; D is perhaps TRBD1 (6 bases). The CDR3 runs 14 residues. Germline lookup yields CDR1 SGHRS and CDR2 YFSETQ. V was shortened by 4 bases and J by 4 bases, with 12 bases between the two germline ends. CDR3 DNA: TGCGCCAGCAGCCCTTCAGGGGAAGGAAACACCATATATTTT. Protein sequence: CASSPSGEGNTIYF.

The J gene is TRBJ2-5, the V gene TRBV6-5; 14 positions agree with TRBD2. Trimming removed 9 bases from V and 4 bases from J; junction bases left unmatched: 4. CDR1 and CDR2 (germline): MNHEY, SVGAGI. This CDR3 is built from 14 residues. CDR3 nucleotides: TGTGCCAGTAGAGGACTAGCGGGGGGAGAGACCCAGTACTTC. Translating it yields CASRGLAGGETQYF.

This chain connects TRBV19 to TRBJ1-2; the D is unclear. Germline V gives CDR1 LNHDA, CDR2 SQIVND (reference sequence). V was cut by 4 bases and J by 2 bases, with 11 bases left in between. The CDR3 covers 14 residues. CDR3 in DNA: TGTGCCAGTAGTAACGAGGCGCGGAACTATGGCTACACCTTC. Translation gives CASSNEARNYGYTF.

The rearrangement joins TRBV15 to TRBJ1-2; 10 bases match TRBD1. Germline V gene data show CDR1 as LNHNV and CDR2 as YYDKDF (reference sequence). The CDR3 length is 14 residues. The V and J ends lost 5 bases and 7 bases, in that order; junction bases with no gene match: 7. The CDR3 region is CATSPGTGAGGYTF. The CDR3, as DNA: TGTGCCACCAGCCCCGGGACAGGGGCGGGTGGCTACACCTTC.

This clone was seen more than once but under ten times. The CDR3 DNA is TGTGCCAGTACCCACAGGGGGCTGAATGAGCAGTTCTTC. Translated: CASTHRGLNEQFF. The genes are TRBV19 and TRBJ2-1; 9 bases are a match to TRBD1. The CDR3 has 13 amino acids. The V gene's germline CDR1 is LNHDA and CDR2 SQIVND (reference sequence). The V and J ends lost 7 bases and 7 bases, in that order; junction bases with no gene match: 5. Based on the CDR3 plus reference TRBV19 and TRBJ2-1, the full variable domain is DGGITQSPKYLFRKEGQNVTLSCEQNLNHDAMYWYRQDPGQGLRLIYYSQIVNDFQKGDIAEGYSVSREKKESFPLTVTSAQKNPTAFYLCASTHRGLNEQFFGPGTRLTVL.

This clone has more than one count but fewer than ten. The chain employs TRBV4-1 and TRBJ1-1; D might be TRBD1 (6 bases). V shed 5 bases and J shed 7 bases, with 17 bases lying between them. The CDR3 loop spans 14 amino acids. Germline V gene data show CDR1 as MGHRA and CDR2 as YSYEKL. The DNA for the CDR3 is TGCGCCAGCAGCGCCCTCCCAGGGGTGGGTGAAGCTTTCTTT. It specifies CASSALPGVGEAFF.

The CDR3 nucleotides are TGTGCCAGCAGCTTCCGGACTAGCGGGAGATACGAGCAGTACTTC. It translates to CASSFRTSGRYEQYF. The chain has TRBV7-2 and TRBJ2-7, with TRBD2 matching 13 bases. V lost 3 bases to trimming and J lost 4 bases; unmatched junction nucleotides: 3. CDR1 SGHTA and CDR2 FQGNSA come from the germline V gene. The CDR3 sequence is 15 residues long. The full variable domain, its missing parts supplied by reference TRBV7-2 and TRBJ2-7, is GAGVSQSPSNKVTEKGKDVELRCDPISGHTALYWYRQSLGQGLEFLIYFQGNSAPDKSGLPSDRFSAERTGGSVSTLTIQRTQQEDSAVYLCASSFRTSGRYEQYFGPGTRLTVT.

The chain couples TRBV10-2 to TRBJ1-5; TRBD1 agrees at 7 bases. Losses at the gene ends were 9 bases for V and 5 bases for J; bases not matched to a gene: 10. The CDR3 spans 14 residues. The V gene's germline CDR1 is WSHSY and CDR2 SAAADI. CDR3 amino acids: CARNRGARDQPQHF. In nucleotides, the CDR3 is TGCGCCAGAAACAGGGGAGCCCGTGATCAGCCCCAGCATTTT.

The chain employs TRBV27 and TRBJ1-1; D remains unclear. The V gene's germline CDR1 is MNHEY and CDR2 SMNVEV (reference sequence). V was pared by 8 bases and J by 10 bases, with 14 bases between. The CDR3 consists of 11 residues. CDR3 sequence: CASATASRAFF. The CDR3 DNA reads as TGTGCCAGCGCTACAGCCTCCCGAGCTTTCTTT.

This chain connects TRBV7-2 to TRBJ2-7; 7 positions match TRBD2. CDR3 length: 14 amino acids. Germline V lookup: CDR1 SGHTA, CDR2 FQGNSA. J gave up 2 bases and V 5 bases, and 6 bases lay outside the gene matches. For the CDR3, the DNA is TGTGCCAGCAGCCGGGGCGGGGGTACCTACGAGCAGTACTTC. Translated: CASSRGGGTYEQYF.

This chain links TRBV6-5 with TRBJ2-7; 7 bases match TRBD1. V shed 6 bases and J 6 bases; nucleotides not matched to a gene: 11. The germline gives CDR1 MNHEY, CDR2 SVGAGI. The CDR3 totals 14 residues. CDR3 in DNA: TGTGCCAGCAGCCGCACCGGACAGGCCGGCGAGCAGTACTTC. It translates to CASSRTGQAGEQYF.

The CDR3 here is CASSKPGQTYEQYF. The CDR3 DNA reads TGCGCCAGCAGCAAACCGGGACAGACCTACGAGCAGTACTTC. The gene calls are TRBV5-1 and TRBJ2-7; 7 positions match TRBD1. With V trimmed by 4 bases and J by 2 bases, 6 bases remained unmatched. The CDR3 is made up of 14 amino acids. Germline V gene lookup returns CDR1 SGHRS and CDR2 YFSETQ.

In nucleotides, the CDR3 is TGCGCCAGCAGCTTTGGTTTGACAGACAATGAGCAGTTCTTC. Translated, it gives CASSFGLTDNEQFF. The genes are TRBV5-1 and TRBJ2-1; weak D call: TRBD1 (5 bases). From germline, CDR1 is SGHRS and CDR2 YFSETQ. Trimming shortened V by 2 bases and J by 5 bases, and 11 bases separated the two germline ends. The CDR3 runs to 14 residues.

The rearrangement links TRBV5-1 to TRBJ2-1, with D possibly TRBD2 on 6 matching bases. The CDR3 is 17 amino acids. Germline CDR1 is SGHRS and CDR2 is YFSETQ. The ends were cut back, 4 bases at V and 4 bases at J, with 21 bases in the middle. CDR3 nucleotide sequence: TGCGCCAGCAGCCTACCTCGGGACTCCAATAGATACAATGAGCAGTTCTTC. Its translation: CASSLPRDSNRYNEQFF. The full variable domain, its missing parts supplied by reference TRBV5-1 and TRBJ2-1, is KAGVTQTPRYLIKTRGQQVTLSCSPISGHRSVSWYQQTPGQGLQFLFEYFSETQRNKGNFPGRFSGRQFSNSRSEMNVSTLELGDSALYLCASSLPRDSNRYNEQFFGPGTRLTVL.